This TCR beta chain was retrieved from a study of post-analysis software for immune sequencing data. Unique molecular identifiers tagged the TCR beta cDNA libraries. In TCRdb, the PCR reads were re-called with MiXCR into one record per CDR3 protein. The sample has hundreds of thousands of distinct CDR3 sequences; around 47% are singletons. Whole-study findings and limits: Significantly decreased normalized Chao1 diversity was recorded for multiple sclerosis patients relative to controls. TRBV segments more frequent in patients than in controls numbered several and included TRBV5-6, TRBV5-1 and TRBV20-1.

The V and J ends lost 3 bases and 6 bases, in that order; junction bases with no gene match: 6. There are 14 residues in the CDR3. This clonotype was counted a few times. What it binds is unknown. This chain links TRBV12-3 or TRBV12-4 with TRBJ2-7; 9 nucleotides agree with TRBD1. Material: blood. This receptor was obtained from a girl under 18 with multiple sclerosis. The DNA of the CDR3 is TGTGCCAGCAGTTTCCTCGGGACAGGGACCGAGCAGTACTTC. This gives the protein CASSFLGTGTEQYF.